This is a list of T cell receptor beta chains from one sample in a study of siplizumab effects on memory and regulatory T cells. The repertoire was sequenced with immunoSEQ multiplex PCR; TCRdb's copy has only in-frame clones and lacks some. Among about 91,000 clones, approximately 93% were seen once, and the ten largest hold 5.5% to 7.5%. Sequencing was performed on CD8+ T cells sorted from blood. These receptor sequences come from a human donor in good health. Both conserved end residues are part of each CDR3. The order of the fields is V gene, J gene, D gene, clone size, CDR3 length, CDR3 protein, CDR3 DNA. The D gene is left open where the match is weak. Clone size is given for some rows only: seen once, a few or many times, or a class if the clone is expanded.

TRBV28,TRBJ1-5,.,.,18,CASSSIPQPSGSNQPQHF,TGTGCCAGCAGTTCCATCCCCCAACCTAGCGGGAGCAATCAGCCCCAGCATTTT
TRBV7-2,TRBJ1-2,.,.,15,CASSLEIAANYGYTF,TGTGCCAGCAGCCTAGAGATCGCAGCCAACTATGGCTACACCTTC
TRBV4-1,TRBJ1-1,.,once,15,CASSQEATANTEAFF,TGCGCCAGCAGCCAAGAAGCGACCGCGAACACTGAAGCTTTCTTT
TRBV21-1,TRBJ2-7,.,.,15,CASSKCLFRGYEQYF,TGTGCCAGCAGCAAATGTTTATTCCGGGGCTACGAGCAGTACTTC
TRBV4-1,TRBJ2-3,TRBD2,.,15,CASSFTSGGTDTQYF,TGCGCCAGCAGCTTTACTAGCGGGGGGACAGATACGCAGTATTTT
TRBV6-5,TRBJ2-1,.,.,15,CASSYSGSSYNEQFF,TGTGCCAGCAGTTACTCGGGCAGTTCCTACAATGAGCAGTTCTTC
TRBV2,TRBJ2-2,.,.,11,CASKLTGELFF,TGTGCCAGCAAACTCACCGGGGAGCTGTTTTTT
TRBV4-1,TRBJ1-1,.,.,14,CASSVDLENTEAFF,TGCGCCAGCAGCGTTGATCTTGAGAACACTGAAGCTTTCTTT
TRBV27,TRBJ2-7,.,.,13,CASSHRRNYEQYF,TGTGCCAGCAGTCACAGGCGCAACTACGAGCAGTACTTC
TRBV27,TRBJ2-7,.,.,13,CASRGLYTYEQYF,TGTGCCAGCAGGGGGCTGTATACCTACGAGCAGTACTTC
TRBV4-2,TRBJ2-3,TRBD2,few,20,CASSTPLDRSSGVSTDTQYF,TGTGCCAGCAGCACCCCATTAGACCGATCTAGCGGGGTTAGCACAGATACGCAGTATTTT